What follows are 28 T cell receptor beta chains derived from one specimen sequenced in a study of tissue T cells after allogeneic stem cell transplantation. This table comes from immunoSEQ multiplex PCR, and its TCRdb copy is limited to in-frame clones, with some not included. In the table there are 6,000 to 9,500 clones, around 72% of which are singletons. The sample was skin, taken at autopsy. The receptor source for this set is a male patient over 55 with steroid-refractory graft-versus-host disease after an allogeneic stem cell transplant. Some of the T cells might come from the graft donor.

This clone was seen just once. The V and J genes are TRBV27 and TRBJ2-1; 7 bases are shared with TRBD2. V trimming: 3 bases; J trimming: 6 bases; junction bases outside the gene matches: 2. The CDR3 is 13 amino acids. The germline gives CDR1 MNHEY, CDR2 SMNVEV (reference sequence). Here the CDR3 DNA reads TGTGCCAGCAGTTTCACGGGGGGCAATGAGCAGTTCTTC. It translates to CASSFTGGNEQFF.

V and J are TRBV5-1 and TRBJ2-2, with 10 bases lining up with TRBD2. Trimming took 0 bases from V and 2 from J; bases not matched to a gene: 4. CDR1 is SGHRS and CDR2 is YFSETQ in the germline V gene. The CDR3 has 17 amino acids. The CDR3 reads CASSLGTSGLNTGELFF. DNA of the CDR3: TGCGCCAGCAGCTTGGGGACTAGCGGTCTAAACACCGGGGAGCTGTTTTTT.

V and J are TRBV7-9 and TRBJ1-2; D is unclear. The CDR3 spans 15 residues. Germline assignment: CDR1 SEHNR and CDR2 FQNEAQ (reference sequence). Trimming removed 3 bases at V and 2 bases at J, with 13 bases between. CDR3 region: CASSFLLTPNYGYTF. In nucleotides, the CDR3 is TGTGCCAGCAGCTTTTTACTGACTCCCAACTATGGCTACACCTTC.

The chain carries TRBV5-1 and TRBJ1-1; D is possibly TRBD1 (6 bases). Germline-derived CDR1 and CDR2 are SGHRS and YFSETQ. V was cut by 5 bases and J by 2 bases, with 10 bases left in between. The CDR3 sequence is 13 residues long. DNA for the CDR3: TGCGCCAGCAGGGGAGGGGGTAACACTGAAGCTTTCTTT. It encodes CASRGGGNTEAFF.

The J gene is TRBJ1-5, the V gene TRBV5-6; D call uncertain. CDR3 length: 14 residues. Germline V gene data show CDR1 as SGHDT and CDR2 as YYEEEE. V gave up 3 bases and J gave up 0 bases, with 7 bases separating them. The CDR3 loop is CASSSLNSNQPQHF. CDR3 bases: TGTGCCAGCAGCTCACTAAATAGCAATCAGCCCCAGCATTTT. Drawing the rest from reference TRBV5-6 and TRBJ1-5, the complete variable domain is DAGVTQSPTHLIKTRGQQVTLRCSPKSGHDTVSWYQQALGQGPQFIFQYYEEEERQRGNFPDRFSGHQFPNYSSELNVNALLLGDSALYLCASSSLNSNQPQHFGDGTRLSIL.

The chain recombines TRBV4-2 with TRBJ2-1; D is ambiguous. CDR1 and CDR2 (germline): LGHNA, YNFKEQ. V shed 0 bases and J shed 7 bases, with 7 bases lying between them. This CDR3 is built from 13 residues. In DNA form, the CDR3 reads TGTGCCAGCAGCCAAGATCTCGTGAATGAGCAGTTCTTC. Translated: CASSQDLVNEQFF.

The chain joins TRBV5-4 to TRBJ2-1; TRBD2 might be the D (6 bases). The CDR3 is 13 residues long. V shed 4 bases and J shed 7 bases, with 12 bases lying between them. In germline, CDR1 is SGHNT, CDR2 YYREEE (reference sequence). The CDR3 sequence is CASSIGTANEQFF. CDR3 coding DNA: TGTGCCAGCAGCATCGGGACTGCGAATGAGCAGTTCTTC.

The V gene is TRBV28, the J gene TRBJ1-1, with unresolved D. V lost 6 bases, J lost 7 bases, and 3 bases lay in between. Germline lookup yields CDR1 MDHEN and CDR2 SYDVKM. This CDR3 has 9 residues. Written as DNA, the CDR3 is TGTGCCAGCAGGAATGAAGCTTTCTTT. Translating it yields CASRNEAFF.

This chain uses TRBV27 with TRBJ2-5; D gene ambiguous. Germline CDR1 is MNHEY and CDR2 is SMNVEV (reference sequence). The V end was cut by 2 bases, the J end by 5 bases, with 15 bases between. The CDR3 contains 15 residues. CDR3 loop: CASSLASGVGETQYF. For the CDR3, the DNA is TGTGCCAGCAGTTTAGCATCCGGAGTGGGCGAGACCCAGTACTTC.

The J gene is TRBJ2-7, the V gene TRBV5-1; 13 positions match TRBD2. With 4 bases clipped from V and 2 bases from J, the junction kept 3 bases outside the gene matches. The CDR3 runs to 15 residues. The germline V gene encodes CDR1 SGHRS and CDR2 YFSETQ. The CDR3 sequence: CASSQLAGGPYEQYF. For the CDR3, the DNA is TGCGCCAGCAGCCAACTAGCGGGGGGGCCCTACGAGCAGTACTTC.

The chain joins TRBV10-2 to TRBJ2-1, with TRBD2 matching over 12 bases. V lost 5 bases to trimming and J lost 9 bases; unmatched junction nucleotides: 14. This CDR3 has 17 amino acids. Germline V CDR1 and CDR2: WSHSY, SAAADI. The CDR3 loop reads CASSSTSGGPRWVEQFF. CDR3 coding DNA: TGCGCCAGCAGTTCGACTAGCGGGGGCCCCAGGTGGGTTGAGCAGTTCTTC.

The J gene is TRBJ1-5, the V gene TRBV7-9; D unresolved. Germline V gives CDR1 SEHNR, CDR2 FQNEAQ (reference sequence). Trimming pared 7 bases from V and 4 bases from J, leaving 11 bases between. CDR3 length equals 13 residues. The CDR3 coding sequence is TGTGCCAGCACGATAGGGATAAATCAGCCCCAGCATTTT. Translating gives CASTIGINQPQHF.

This chain uses TRBV13 with TRBJ1-2; no clear D. The length of the CDR3 is 13 residues. V gave up 0 bases and J gave up 4 bases, with 6 bases separating them. Germline assignment: CDR1 PRHDT and CDR2 FYEKMQ (reference sequence). As DNA, the CDR3 is TGTGCCAGCAGCTTAGGGACGGTCTATGGCTACACCTTC. Its protein is CASSLGTVYGYTF.

The CDR3 region has the DNA TGTGCCAGCAGTTACTCTGATCTAAATTCACCCCTCCACTTT. Protein sequence: CASSYSDLNSPLHF. This rearrangement joins TRBV6-5 to TRBJ1-6; D remains unclear. V dropped 0 bases and J dropped 7 bases, with 7 bases sitting between them. Per germline, CDR1 MNHEY and CDR2 SVGAGI. The CDR3 has 14 amino acids.

CDR3 amino acids: CASSLGTYEQYF. The CDR3 bases are TGTGCCAGCAGTTTAGGTACCTACGAGCAGTACTTC. The V gene is TRBV12-3 or TRBV12-4, the J gene TRBJ2-7, with D hard to call. The CDR3 contains 12 residues. Trimming cost V 1 base and J 2 bases, with 3 bases left between them.

This clone turned up a few times. The chain has TRBV19 and TRBJ1-1; tentatively, D is TRBD1 (6 bases). Trimming took 3 bases from V and 3 from J, leaving 8 bases between them. CDR3 length equals 13 residues. The V gene's germline CDR1 is LNHDA and CDR2 SQIVND (reference sequence). The CDR3 reads CASSIRGYTEAFF. The CDR3 nucleotides read TGTGCCAGTAGTATTAGGGGGTACACTGAAGCTTTCTTT.

The V gene is TRBV4-1, the J gene TRBJ2-3; 8 bases are shared with TRBD2. J was trimmed by 2 bases and V by 5 bases; bases with no gene match: 6. The CDR3 is 15 residues long. Germline values: CDR1 MGHRA, CDR2 YSYEKL. CDR3 DNA: TGCGCCAGCAGCTGGGCGGGGGGTTTCACAGATACGCAGTATTTT. Its translation: CASSWAGGFTDTQYF.

J is TRBJ1-2 and V is TRBV11-2, with D perhaps matching TRBD1 (6 bases). Trimming took off 6 bases at V and 4 bases at J, with 12 bases between the two ends. The CDR3 runs 13 residues. CDR1 and CDR2 from the germline V gene are SGHAT and FQNNGV. CDR3 residues: CASSPGAAYGYTF. CDR3 coding DNA: TGTGCCAGCAGTCCGGGGGCCGCCTATGGCTACACCTTC.

The chain joins TRBV15 to TRBJ1-5; D not resolved. Trimming removed 0 bases at V and 7 bases at J, with 10 bases between. This CDR3 region has 14 residues. Germline V gives CDR1 LNHNV, CDR2 YYDKDF (reference sequence). The CDR3 coding sequence is TGTGCCACCAGCAGAGATCGAATCGGCCAGCCCCAGCATTTT. Protein product: CATSRDRIGQPQHF.

The chain couples TRBV27 to TRBJ2-2, with 9 bases that match TRBD1. The CDR3 is 14 residues long. The trim removed 7 bases at V and 5 bases at J, leaving 5 bases unmatched. The V gene's germline CDR1 is MNHEY and CDR2 SMNVEV (reference sequence). CDR3 amino acids: CASTHRGQTGELFF. CDR3 bases: TGTGCCAGCACCCACAGGGGGCAAACCGGGGAGCTGTTTTTT.

This clone has just one count. This chain joins TRBV11-2 and TRBJ1-5; the D gene is possibly TRBD1 (6 bases). Germline V gene data show CDR1 as SGHAT and CDR2 as FQNNGV. V lost 4 bases and J 3 bases, leaving 10 bases between the germline ends. The CDR3 has 14 amino acids. The CDR3 DNA follows: TGTGCCAGCAGCTCCGGACAGTTCAATCAGCCCCAGCATTTT. The encoded protein is CASSSGQFNQPQHF.

The rearrangement joins TRBV28 to TRBJ1-2; a possible D gene is TRBD1 (5 bases). Looked up from germline, CDR1 is MDHEN and CDR2 is SYDVKM. The CDR3 sequence is 15 residues long. The V end lost 5 bases, the J end lost 4 bases, and 17 bases lay between the germline ends. CDR3: CASSLTTRGTYGYTF. The DNA for the CDR3 is TGTGCCAGCAGTCTTACAACCCGGGGCACCTATGGCTACACCTTC.

CDR3 sequence: CASSVGPSSGQRGFQAFF. The CDR3 bases are TGTGCCAGCAGCGTAGGACCGTCTTCGGGACAGCGGGGTTTCCAGGCTTTCTTT. J is TRBJ1-1 and V is TRBV9; TRBD1 agrees at 7 bases. V lost 0 bases and J lost 11; bases outside the gene matches: 22. Germline lookup yields CDR1 SGDLS and CDR2 YYNGEE. The CDR3 runs to 18 residues.

The rearrangement joins TRBV6-4 to TRBJ1-1; D is perhaps TRBD1 (6 bases). V dropped 6 bases and J dropped 4 bases, with 15 bases sitting between them. CDR3 length: 14 residues. Germline CDR1 reads MRHNA; CDR2 reads SNTAGT. DNA of the CDR3: TGTGCCAGCAGCGATCAGGGGCTCGGCACTGAAGCTTTCTTT. This encodes CASSDQGLGTEAFF.

The genes are TRBV5-6 and TRBJ2-1, with 9 bases fitting TRBD2. Looked up from germline, CDR1 is SGHDT and CDR2 is YYEEEE. This CDR3 has 14 residues. The V gene end was trimmed by 2 bases and the J gene end by 8 bases; junction bases not matched to a gene: 5. CDR3 amino acids: CASSLGGGGDEQFF. In DNA form, the CDR3 reads TGTGCCAGCAGCTTAGGCGGGGGGGGTGATGAGCAGTTCTTC.

The chain uses TRBV19 and TRBJ1-2, with D possibly TRBD1 on 5 matching bases. The germline V gene encodes CDR1 LNHDA and CDR2 SQIVND (reference sequence). With 10 bases removed from V and 0 bases from J, the gap between germline ends came to 12 bases. The CDR3 sequence is 13 residues long. The CDR3 reads CATTWGANYGYTF. CDR3 sequence (DNA): TGTGCCACTACTTGGGGGGCTAACTATGGCTACACCTTC.

The rearrangement uses TRBV4-2 and TRBJ1-1; possibly TRBD1 for D (5 bases). The CDR3 sequence is 15 residues long. Trimming shortened V by 3 bases and J by 3 bases, and 14 bases separated the two germline ends. The germline V gene has CDR1 LGHNA and CDR2 YNFKEQ. The CDR3 loop reads CASSQDLIGDTEAFF. In DNA form, the CDR3 reads TGTGCCAGCAGCCAGGACCTTATAGGGGACACTGAAGCTTTCTTT.

The chain uses TRBV7-6 and TRBJ2-7; D is unclear. This CDR3 region has 12 residues. V was trimmed by 3 bases and J by 4 bases, leaving 7 bases between them. Looked up from germline, CDR1 is SGHVS and CDR2 is FNYEAQ. The CDR3 nucleotides are TGTGCCAGCAGCTTTATCTCGTACGAGCAGTACTTC. Amino acids: CASSFISYEQYF.